The 10 T cell receptor beta chains presented below share a single source sample, sequenced in a study of blood T cells in healthy people across ages. The authors ran a second PCR of roughly 6 to 12 cycles using a sample-barcoded 5' primer and a J-beta primer mix. TCRdb itself ran the 5' RACE reads through MiXCR, one entry per CDR3 protein. Of almost 1 million distinct CDR3 sequences in the sample, 45% to 60% were seen once. The specimen sequenced was blood. All receptors come from a woman in her sixties in good health.

The chain combines TRBV3-1 with TRBJ2-7, with TRBD2 matching 9 bases. Germline V lookup: CDR1 LGHDT, CDR2 YNNKEL (reference sequence). The trim removed 2 bases at V and 4 bases at J, leaving 0 bases unmatched. The CDR3 is 13 residues long. The CDR3 protein is CASSQLAGYEQYF. The CDR3 DNA reads TGTGCCAGCAGCCAACTAGCGGGATACGAGCAGTACTTC.

The J gene is TRBJ1-2, the V gene TRBV20-1; 8 bases match TRBD1. The CDR3 length is 14 residues. The V segment lost 3 bases and the J segment 3 bases; nucleotides outside the gene matches: 6. Germline V gives CDR1 DFQATT, CDR2 SNEGSKA (reference sequence). The CDR3 here is CSASRQGLYYGYTF. As DNA, the CDR3 is TGCAGTGCTAGCAGACAGGGGTTGTACTATGGCTACACCTTC.

The V call is TRBV7-9, the J call TRBJ2-3, with 13 nucleotides matching TRBD2. The CDR3 covers 20 residues. V gave up 1 base and J gave up 0 bases; unmatched junction bases: 10. The V gene's germline CDR1 is SEHNR and CDR2 FQNEAQ (reference sequence). The CDR3 sequence is CASSLGGLAGATLSTDTQYF. The CDR3 nucleotides are TGTGCCAGCAGCTTAGGAGGACTAGCGGGAGCCACTCTTAGCACAGATACGCAGTATTTT.

This chain links TRBV18 with TRBJ1-2; D may be TRBD1 (6 bases). The V end lost 3 bases, the J end lost 4 bases, and 18 bases lay between the germline ends. Germline V lookup: CDR1 KGHSH, CDR2 LQKENI. The CDR3 is made up of 16 amino acids. In DNA, the CDR3 is TGTGCCAGCTCACCTAAAACAGGGACTAAGACCTATGGCTACACCTTC. Translation gives CASSPKTGTKTYGYTF. The whole variable domain, remainder taken from reference TRBV18 and TRBJ1-2, is NAGVMQNPRHLVRRRGQEARLRCSPMKGHSHVYWYRQLPEEGLKFMVYLQKENIIDESGMPKERFSAEFPKEGPSILRIQQVVRGDSAAYFCASSPKTGTKTYGYTFGSGTRLTVV.

The chain combines TRBV20-1 with TRBJ2-3; D uncertain. Looked up from germline, CDR1 is DFQATT and CDR2 is SNEGSKA (reference sequence). This CDR3 contains 12 residues. V lost 6 bases and J lost 2, with 9 bases in between. CDR3: CSAQPPTDTQYF. The DNA for the CDR3 is TGCAGTGCCCAGCCCCCCACAGATACGCAGTATTTT.

The rearrangement links TRBV29-1 to TRBJ1-2; no clear D gene. V gave up 0 bases and J gave up 8 bases, with 10 bases separating them. The CDR3 has 12 amino acids. The germline V gene encodes CDR1 SQVTM and CDR2 ANQGSEA. Here the CDR3 reads CSVEERFDGYTF. As DNA, the CDR3 is TGCAGCGTTGAAGAAAGGTTTGACGGCTACACCTTC.

The rearrangement links TRBV20-1 to TRBJ2-3; TRBD1 matches 7 bases. The CDR3 totals 13 residues. Germline CDR1 is DFQATT and CDR2 is SNEGSKA (reference sequence). V gave up 5 bases and J gave up 6 bases; unmatched junction bases: 8. The CDR3 bases are TGCAGTGCTTATACAGGGGCCGGGGATACGCAGTATTTT. Translation gives CSAYTGAGDTQYF.

On this clonotype itself: A read error may account for a junction end that differs from germline. This chain joins TRBV11-2 and TRBJ2-4; either TRBD1 or TRBD2 may supply D (6 bases each). Germline CDR1 is SGHAT and CDR2 is FQNNGV. The length of the CDR3 is 17 residues. The CDR3 is CTSSLGGLSLAKNIQYF. The CDR3, as DNA: TGTACCAGCAGCTTAGGGGGACTTTCATTAGCCAAAAACATTCAGTACTTC.

The chain couples TRBV4-3 to TRBJ2-6; possible D gene TRBD2, 6 bases. The V gene lost 0 bases and the J gene lost 2 bases, with 8 bases spanning the gap. CDR1 LGHNA and CDR2 YSLEER come from the germline V gene. The CDR3 is made up of 16 amino acids. In DNA, the CDR3 is TGCGCCAGCAGCCAAGAGGAGGGAACTGGGGCCAACGTCCTGACTTTC. It is translated as CASSQEEGTGANVLTF.

The chain carries TRBV9 and TRBJ2-4; maybe TRBD1 (5 bases). The CDR3 consists of 15 residues. Looked up from germline, CDR1 is SGDLS and CDR2 is YYNGEE. V was pared by 5 bases and J by 2 bases, with 14 bases between. This CDR3 reads CASSPRGTTKNIQYF. For the CDR3, the DNA is TGTGCCAGCAGTCCTAGGGGAACTACCAAAAACATTCAGTACTTC.